Following are 27 T cell receptor beta chains from one sample sequenced in a study of siplizumab effects on memory and regulatory T cells. The method was immunoSEQ multiplex PCR; TCRdb's version includes in-frame clones alone and lacks a portion of them. The data contain approximately 120,000 clones, 90% to 95% of them singletons. Sequencing was carried out using Tregs sorted from blood. These receptors came from a human donor in good health.

The chain employs TRBV27 and TRBJ2-5; 10 nucleotides match TRBD1. The J call may be mistaken, given a closer DNA end match to TRBJ2-7. Germline values: CDR1 MNHEY, CDR2 SMNVEV (reference sequence). The CDR3 spans 14 residues. The CDR3 loop is CASSADRGQNEQYF. The CDR3 nucleotides read TGTGCCAGCAGTGCAGACAGGGGGCAAAACGAGCAGTACTTC.

This chain links TRBV11-2 with TRBJ1-1, with D possibly being TRBD1 (6 bases). Trimming cost V 5 bases and J 5 bases, with 15 bases left between them. CDR3 length equals 14 residues. Germline V gene sequence: CDR1 SGHAT, CDR2 FQNNGV. CDR3 sequence: CASSRSQGGTEAFF. The CDR3 bases are TGTGCCAGCAGCCGATCGCAAGGGGGAACTGAAGCTTTCTTT.

The V and J genes are TRBV29-1 and TRBJ2-3, with a possible D match to TRBD2 (5 bases). Germline loops: CDR1 SQVTM, CDR2 ANQGSEA. The CDR3 covers 13 residues. V lost 4 bases and J 5 bases, leaving 13 bases between the germline ends. Here the CDR3 reads CSVGEGRIDTQYF. CDR3 nucleotides: TGCAGCGTTGGAGAGGGCCGGATAGATACGCAGTATTTT.

This clone appeared once. CDR3 in DNA: TGTGCCAGCAGCCGAGGGGACAGATCCTACAATGAGCAGTTCTTC. Translation: CASSRGDRSYNEQFF. The V and J genes are TRBV6-1 and TRBJ2-1; 7 bases map to TRBD1. This CDR3 is 15 amino acids long. The germline V gene has CDR1 MNHNS and CDR2 SASEGT. V shed 6 bases, J shed 1 base, and the junction held 6 bases outside the gene matches.

The chain employs TRBV15 and TRBJ1-2; D may be TRBD1 (6 bases). Deletions cut 1 base from V and 8 bases from J, with 17 bases between. This CDR3 is 15 amino acids long. CDR1 LNHNV and CDR2 YYDKDF come from the germline V gene (reference sequence). The CDR3: CATSRGQGLGGGYTF. The CDR3 region has the DNA TGTGCCACCAGCAGAGGCCAAGGCCTAGGGGGAGGCTACACCTTC.

The chain joins TRBV6-6 to TRBJ2-7; a possible D gene is TRBD1 (6 bases). The CDR3 is made up of 15 amino acids. Germline V CDR1 and CDR2: MNHNY, SVGAGI (reference sequence). V was clipped by 6 bases and J by 4 bases, with 19 bases between them. The CDR3 bases are TGTGCCAGCAGAACCCCCCGGGACACTGCTTACGAGCAGTACTTC. Amino acid sequence: CASRTPRDTAYEQYF.

The V call is TRBV11-2, the J call TRBJ2-7; D remains ambiguous. The V gene's germline CDR1 is SGHAT and CDR2 FQNNGV. The CDR3 sequence is 12 residues long. The V gene lost 2 bases and the J gene lost 5 bases, with 7 bases spanning the gap. The CDR3 DNA is TGTGCCAGCAGCTTATACACCAACGAGCAGTACTTC. It yields the protein CASSLYTNEQYF.

The chain links TRBV19 to TRBJ2-2; 11 bases are a match to TRBD1. CDR1 and CDR2 (germline): LNHDA, SQIVND (reference sequence). The V segment lost 5 bases and the J segment 4 bases; nucleotides outside the gene matches: 9. The CDR3 totals 17 residues. The CDR3 is CASSVTGQGASTGELFF. CDR3 nucleotides: TGTGCCAGTAGTGTCACCGGACAGGGGGCGAGCACCGGGGAGCTGTTTTTT.

The chain joins TRBV11-2 to TRBJ2-3; either TRBD1 or TRBD2 may fit D (5 bases each). The V end lost 5 bases, the J end lost 7 bases, and 16 bases lay between the germline ends. The CDR3 runs to 14 residues. CDR1 is SGHAT, CDR2 FQNNGV, per germline. The CDR3 DNA reads TGTGCCAGCAGCACGGGACCAATAAAGAATACGCAGTATTTT. Its protein is CASSTGPIKNTQYF. Full variable domain (rest looked up from reference TRBV11-2 and TRBJ2-3): EAGVAQSPRYKIIEKRQSVAFWCNPISGHATLYWYQQILGQGPKLLIQFQNNGVVDDSQLPKDRFSAERLKGVDSTLKIQPAKLEDSAVYLCASSTGPIKNTQYFGPGTRLTVL.

DNA for the CDR3: TGTGCCAGCAGCTTGCTAGGACAGTGGAACTACGAGCAGTACTTC. Its protein product is CASSLLGQWNYEQYF. The chain has TRBV5-8 and TRBJ2-7; D possibly corresponds to TRBD1 (6 bases). V was shortened by 1 base and J by 3 bases, with 14 bases between the two germline ends. The CDR3 contains 15 residues. Germline V gene lookup returns CDR1 SGHTS and CDR2 YDEGEE.

The chain is built from TRBV4-1 and TRBJ2-2, with D possibly being TRBD2 (6 bases). CDR1 and CDR2 from the germline V gene are MGHRA and YSYEKL. Between the trimmed V and J ends, which lost 1 base and 7 bases, there was a span of 19 bases. This CDR3 is built from 17 residues. As DNA, the CDR3 is TGCGCCAGCAGCCAAGGTTCGGCGGGGTCGTCCTTCGGGGAGCTGTTTTTT. Protein product: CASSQGSAGSSFGELFF.

The CDR3 DNA follows: TGTGCCAGCAGTTACTCCCCAACTTTCTTT. Protein sequence: CASSYSPTFF. The V gene is TRBV6-5, the J gene TRBJ1-1; no definite D call. The CDR3 spans 10 residues. Germline CDR1 MNHEY, CDR2 SVGAGI. V gave up 0 bases and J gave up 12 bases, with 5 bases separating them.

The V gene is TRBV5-1, the J gene TRBJ2-5; a possible D gene is TRBD1 (5 bases). V gave up 0 bases and J gave up 9 bases, with 6 bases separating them. The CDR3 spans 11 residues. Germline assignment: CDR1 SGHRS and CDR2 YFSETQ. The CDR3 region is CASSLEGAQYF. The CDR3 DNA follows: TGCGCCAGCAGCTTGGAAGGGGCCCAGTACTTC.

V is TRBV18 and J is TRBJ1-3; D not resolved. V was cut by 1 base and J by 0 bases, with 7 bases left in between. CDR1 KGHSH and CDR2 LQKENI come from the germline V gene. The CDR3 spans 15 residues. The CDR3, as DNA: TGTGCCAGCTCACCACAGTCAAGCTCTGGAAACACCATATATTTT. As protein: CASSPQSSSGNTIYF.

The table lists this clone with a count of one. The CDR3 DNA sequence: TGTGCCAGCAGTGGCTGGACCTCCTCCTACAATGAGCAGTTCTTC. This sequence encodes CASSGWTSSYNEQFF. The V gene is TRBV25-1, the J gene TRBJ2-1; unclear D gene. Trimming cost V 4 bases and J 0 bases, with 10 bases left between them. Germline values: CDR1 MGHDK, CDR2 SYGVNS. The CDR3 covers 15 residues. Together with reference TRBV25-1 and TRBJ2-1, the CDR3 gives the full variable domain: EADIYQTPRYLVIGTGKKITLECSQTMGHDKMYWYQQDPGMELHLIHYSYGVNSTEKGDLSSESTVSRIRTEHFPLTLESARPSHTSQYLCASSGWTSSYNEQFFGPGTRLTVL.

V is TRBV6-1 and J is TRBJ1-2, with D hard to call. The CDR3 length is 13 residues. V was shortened by 7 bases and J by 2 bases, with 11 bases between the two germline ends. Germline assignment: CDR1 MNHNS and CDR2 SASEGT. As DNA, the CDR3 is TGTGCCAGCACTCCTCGGGGAAACTATGGCTACACCTTC. This translates into CASTPRGNYGYTF.

The chain recombines TRBV6-5 with TRBJ2-3; 7 bases are shared with TRBD1. Germline V gene sequence: CDR1 MNHEY, CDR2 SVGAGI. The ends lost 6 bases at V and 2 bases at J; junction bases unmatched: 8. The CDR3 loop spans 15 amino acids. This CDR3 reads CASRSDRAPTDTQYF. The CDR3, as DNA: TGTGCCAGCAGATCAGACAGGGCCCCCACAGATACGCAGTATTTT.

This clone was observed once. J is TRBJ2-2 and V is TRBV18; the D call may be TRBD1 or TRBD2 (5 bases each). This CDR3 contains 13 residues. V lost 2 bases and J lost 6, with 7 bases in between. Germline values: CDR1 KGHSH, CDR2 LQKENI. CDR3 sequence (DNA): TGTGCCAGCTCACCAGTGGGGGCCGGGGAGCTGTTTTTT. It is translated as CASSPVGAGELFF.

This clone was seen once. This chain connects TRBV11-1 to TRBJ2-7, with TRBD2 matching 8 bases. CDR1 is SGHAT and CDR2 is FQDESV in the germline V gene (reference sequence). With 4 bases clipped from V and 2 bases from J, the junction kept 4 bases outside the gene matches. The length of the CDR3 is 14 residues. In DNA form, the CDR3 reads TGTGCCAGCAGCTATTCGGGGGGGACCTACGAGCAGTACTTC. Translating gives CASSYSGGTYEQYF.

The gene calls are TRBV18 and TRBJ1-1; perhaps TRBD1 as D (5 bases). CDR3 length equals 14 residues. Germline CDR1 is KGHSH and CDR2 is LQKENI. Trimming cost V 6 bases and J 3 bases, with 14 bases left between them. CDR3 sequence (DNA): TGTGCCAGCTCCCGTAAACAGGAGGACACTGAAGCTTTCTTT. The encoded protein is CASSRKQEDTEAFF.

The chain carries TRBV5-1 and TRBJ2-5; the D gene is possibly TRBD1 (6 bases). The CDR3 consists of 15 residues. Germline CDR1 reads SGHRS; CDR2 reads YFSETQ. With 4 bases removed from V and 0 bases from J, the gap between germline ends came to 13 bases. CDR3 region: CASSPGTLYQETQYF. In DNA, the CDR3 is TGCGCCAGCAGCCCGGGGACACTGTACCAAGAGACCCAGTACTTC.

The rearrangement links TRBV11-1 to TRBJ1-1; D is ambiguous. The CDR3 contains 13 residues. The V gene's germline CDR1 is SGHAT and CDR2 FQDESV (reference sequence). The ends were cut back, 5 bases at V and 5 bases at J, with 12 bases in the middle. The CDR3 DNA is TGTGCCAGCAGCCTCGGGGAGAAAACTGAAGCTTTCTTT. Its protein is CASSLGEKTEAFF.

The V gene is TRBV5-4, the J gene TRBJ2-1; no clear D gene. Germline V gene lookup returns CDR1 SGHNT and CDR2 YYREEE (reference sequence). This CDR3 has 13 amino acids. The germline V and J ends were trimmed by 4 bases and 7 bases, with 12 bases remaining between them. As DNA, the CDR3 is TGTGCCAGCAGCCGAGGTCTTGGGAATGAGCAGTTCTTC. Translating gives CASSRGLGNEQFF.

The V call is TRBV5-8, the J call TRBJ1-2; D is possibly TRBD1 (6 bases). Germline loops: CDR1 SGHTS, CDR2 YDEGEE. The CDR3 has 13 residues. Trimming removed 4 bases from V and 6 bases from J, with 13 bases in between. For the CDR3, the DNA is TGTGCCAGCAGCCGATGGGGGGGCGATGGCTACACCTTC. It yields the protein CASSRWGGDGYTF.

The chain is built from TRBV5-1 and TRBJ2-7; no clear D gene. The CDR3 is made up of 13 amino acids. Trimming took 2 bases from V and 3 from J, leaving 9 bases between them. Germline CDR1 SGHRS, CDR2 YFSETQ. CDR3 nucleotides: TGCGCCAGCAGCTTTAGTTACAGCTACGAGCAGTACTTC. It encodes CASSFSYSYEQYF.

The genes are TRBV11-3 and TRBJ2-1; D is perhaps TRBD2 (5 bases). In germline, CDR1 is SGHNT, CDR2 YENEEA. Trimming took off 1 base at V and 3 bases at J, with 7 bases between the two ends. This CDR3 has 14 residues. The CDR3 nucleotides read TGTGCCAGCAGCTTAGGACTATTCTACAATGAGCAGTTCTTC. This codes for CASSLGLFYNEQFF.

The CDR3 bases are TGTGCCAGCAGGGGATCAGGGAACACCGGGGAGCTGTTTTTT. This encodes CASRGSGNTGELFF. This chain links TRBV5-4 with TRBJ2-2; D unresolved. With 5 bases removed from V and 1 base from J, the gap between germline ends came to 9 bases. Germline V gene lookup returns CDR1 SGHNT and CDR2 YYREEE (reference sequence). The CDR3 runs 14 residues.